Listed below are T cell receptor beta chains from one sample, sequenced in a study of blood T cell repertoires in COVID-19. Libraries were prepared by immunoSEQ multiplex PCR; TCRdb keeps only in-frame clonotypes and omits some of them. Seen here are around 320,000 clones, roughly 87% observed once, and the top ten hold 2% to 3%. The sequencing sample was made of peripheral blood. The source of these receptors is a man aged 18 to 30 with active or convalescent COVID-19. The CDR3 runs from the conserved cysteine through the conserved F or W. A D gene is named only where the DNA matches it firmly. Only some rows state a clone size, as once, few, many or a class for expanded clones.

NA NA TRBJ2-1 TRBV27 TGTGCCAGCAGCACACCCTATACAGGGAAATCCCTATACAATGAGCAGTTCTTC CASSTPYTGKSLYNEQFF
NA once TRBJ1-1 TRBV6-5 TGTGCCAGCAGTTTTGGACAGCAGGAAGCTTTCTTT CASSFGQQEAFF
TRBD1 NA TRBJ2-1 TRBV28 TGTGCCAGCAGAACAAGGACAGGGGCGAACAATGAGCAGTTCTTC CASRTRTGANNEQFF
TRBD1 once TRBJ2-3 TRBV24-1 TGTGCCACCAGTGACACTCCGGGACAGGGGCCAGATACGCAGTATTTT CATSDTPGQGPDTQYF
NA NA TRBJ2-5 TRBV4-2 TGTGCCAGCAGCCAAGATGCGGGATCGGGAGAGACCCAGTACTTC CASSQDAGSGETQYF
NA NA TRBJ2-3 TRBV7-2 TGTGCCAGCAGCGCTAGCGAGATAGAGCGTGCAGATACGCAGTATTTT CASSASEIERADTQYF
NA once TRBJ2-7 TRBV3-1/TRBV3-2 TGTGCCAGCAGCCTAACTAGCCGGGACAGAACCTACGAGTGGCAGTACTTC CASSLTSRDRTYEWQYF
NA NA TRBJ2-7 TRBV25-1 TGTGCCAGCAGTGGTTTCTCCGGCGGATCCTACGAGCAGTACTTC CASSGFSGGSYEQYF
TRBD2 NA TRBJ2-3 TRBV9 TGTGCCAGCAGCGTAGAGCTAGCGGGAACAGATACGCAGTATTTT CASSVELAGTDTQYF
NA few TRBJ2-7 TRBV24-1 TGTGCCACCAGTGGGGCGAGCTCCTACGAGCAGTACTTC CATSGASSYEQYF
NA NA TRBJ1-1 TRBV12-5 TGTGCTAGTGGTTCCCAAACAGGGACGGAAGCTTTCTTT CASGSQTGTEAFF
NA NA TRBJ2-7 TRBV6-2/TRBV6-3 TGTGCCAGCAGTCCCCCGGAGGGGCGTTTTTACGAGCAGTACTTC CASSPPEGRFYEQYF
NA NA TRBJ2-7 TRBV27 TGTGCCAGCAGTTTAGGCAACTCCTACGAGCAGTACTTC CASSLGNSYEQYF
NA NA TRBJ1-6 TRBV4-1 TGCGCCAGCAGCCAAGATCATCCCGGAGGGGATTCACCCCTCCACTTT CASSQDHPGGDSPLHF
NA NA TRBJ2-5 TRBV7-7 TGTGCCAGCAGCTTAGCGTCTAGCTCCGAGACCCAGTACTTC CASSLASSSETQYF
TRBD1 NA TRBJ1-3 TRBV11-2 TGTGCCAGCAGCGCCGGACAGGGGGCTTCTGGAAACACCATATATTTT CASSAGQGASGNTIYF
TRBD2 NA TRBJ2-1 TRBV24-1 TGTGCCACCAGTGATGGGACTAGCGGGAGAATGGTCTATGAGCAGTTCTTC CATSDGTSGRMVYEQFF
NA once TRBJ1-2 TRBV3-1/TRBV3-2 TGTGCCAGCAGCCAAGGAGCTCTACAGAAGGATTCGGGCTACACCTTC CASSQGALQKDSGYTF
TRBD1 NA TRBJ1-3 TRBV18 TGTGCCAGCTCACCCGACAGGGTACGCCTTACTGGAAACACCATATATTTT CASSPDRVRLTGNTIYF
NA NA TRBJ1-3 TRBV7-9 TGTGCCAGCGAACTGTCCCTAAACACCATATATTTT CASELSLNTIYF
NA NA TRBJ1-6 TRBV7-9 TGTGCCAGCACTGAGATTCTTAATAATTCACCCCTCCACTTT CASTEILNNSPLHF
TRBD1 NA TRBJ2-7 TRBV5-1 TGCGCCAGCAGCCCCGGGACAGGCAAGGTCCACGAGCAGTACTTC CASSPGTGKVHEQYF
NA NA TRBJ2-7 TRBV5-1 TGCGCCAGCAGCGCGCTTCCGGACAGCTTCTTCTACGAGCAGTACTTC CASSALPDSFFYEQYF
NA NA TRBJ1-1 TRBV2 TGTGCCAGCAGAAGACTCGGCACAATGAACACTGAAGCTTTCTTT CASRRLGTMNTEAFF
TRBD1 NA TRBJ1-4 TRBV7-6 TGTGCCAGCAGCACCAACAGGGGGCGTCGAGAAAAACTGTTTTTT CASSTNRGRREKLFF
NA few TRBJ1-2 TRBV28 TGTGCCAGCAGTTTACAGGGGATTGGATATGGCTACACCTTC CASSLQGIGYGYTF